The 12 T cell receptor beta chains below all came from one sample that was sequenced in a study of shared clonotypes between healthy human individuals. Some clones are missing from TCRdb's copy, which holds only in-frame ones; the method was immunoSEQ multiplex PCR. The data show 2 million to 2.5 million clones, about 95% seen once. It was CD45RO-negative cells, positively selected for CCR7, that made up naive CD8 cells, with terminally differentiated effector memory CD45RA+ cells excluded. Sequenced sample: naive CD8+ T cells sorted from blood. These receptor sequences come from a man aged 18 to 35 in good health.

Points on this clone: Additional DNA sequences in this sample encode the identical CDR3. This chain joins TRBV5-4 and TRBJ2-5; D possibly uses TRBD1 or TRBD2 (5 bases each). Germline CDR1 SGHNT, CDR2 YYREEE (reference sequence). Trimming left V 0 bases short and J 5 bases short, with 5 bases between. This CDR3 spans 12 amino acids. As DNA, the CDR3 is TGTGCCAGCAGCTTGGGGGACGAGACCCAGTACTTC. It is translated as CASSLGDETQYF. Together with reference TRBV5-4 and TRBJ2-5, the CDR3 gives the full variable domain: ETGVTQSPTHLIKTRGQQVTLRCSSQSGHNTVSWYQQALGQGPQFIFQYYREEENGRGNFPPRFSGLQFPNYSSELNVNALELDDSALYLCASSLGDETQYFGPGTRLLVL.

V is TRBV13 and J is TRBJ2-7; D not certain. This CDR3 comprises 13 residues. Germline-derived CDR1 and CDR2 are PRHDT and FYEKMQ (reference sequence). The V gene lost 5 bases and the J gene lost 2 bases, with 10 bases spanning the gap. In DNA form, the CDR3 reads TGTGCCAGCAGCAGTAGTCAGACCTACGAGCAGTACTTC. It translates to CASSSSQTYEQYF. Together with reference TRBV13 and TRBJ2-7, the CDR3 gives the full variable domain: AAGVIQSPRHLIKEKRETATLKCYPIPRHDTVYWYQQGPGQDPQFLISFYEKMQSDKGSIPDRFSAQQFSDYHSELNMSSLELGDSALYFCASSSSQTYEQYFGPGTRLTVT.

The chain is built from TRBV6-1 and TRBJ1-5, with 7 positions matching TRBD1. Germline V gene sequence: CDR1 MNHNS, CDR2 SASEGT. Trimming cost V 3 bases and J 5 bases; bases outside gene matches: 1. The CDR3 totals 13 residues. The CDR3 coding sequence is TGTGCCAGCAGTGAGACAGGGCATCAGCCCCAGCATTTT. Its protein is CASSETGHQPQHF.

The chain combines TRBV4-1 with TRBJ1-4; D ambiguous. Germline CDR1 is MGHRA and CDR2 is YSYEKL. The V and J ends lost 0 bases and 4 bases respectively, with 12 bases between them. CDR3 size: 16 residues. CDR3 sequence: CASSQDGEGLNEKLFF. The DNA of the CDR3 is TGCGCCAGCAGCCAAGATGGCGAAGGACTTAATGAAAAACTGTTTTTT.

The rearrangement links TRBV6-1 to TRBJ1-1; D is unresolved. Between the trimmed V and J ends, which lost 3 bases and 3 bases, there was a span of 14 bases. The germline gives CDR1 MNHNS, CDR2 SASEGT. The CDR3 contains 15 residues. The CDR3 region has the DNA TGTGCCAGCAGTGACCTAACAGAAATTGACACTGAAGCTTTCTTT. Its protein is CASSDLTEIDTEAFF.

V usage is TRBV11-1 and J usage is TRBJ2-3; 7 nucleotides line up with TRBD1. Germline V gene lookup returns CDR1 SGHAT and CDR2 FQDESV (reference sequence). The CDR3 has 12 residues. Trimming took 1 base from V and 12 from J; bases not matched to a gene: 4. CDR3 amino acids: CASSLVGQHQYF. CDR3 nucleotides: TGTGCCAGCAGCTTAGTGGGACAGCACCAGTATTTT.

The chain is built from TRBV11-2 and TRBJ2-7; D call uncertain. The germline V gene encodes CDR1 SGHAT and CDR2 FQNNGV. The CDR3 is made up of 13 amino acids. Trimming pared 2 bases from V and 0 bases from J, leaving 5 bases between. CDR3 region: CASSLYDSYEQYF. In DNA, the CDR3 is TGTGCCAGCAGCTTATACGACTCCTACGAGCAGTACTTC.

This chain links TRBV10-3 with TRBJ2-7; D is tentatively TRBD1 or TRBD2 (6 bases each). In germline, CDR1 is ENHRY, CDR2 SYGVKD. The CDR3 loop spans 14 amino acids. The V and J ends lost 2 bases and 5 bases respectively, with 13 bases between them. The CDR3 protein is CAISEPPGADEQYF. CDR3 nucleotides: TGTGCCATCAGTGAGCCACCGGGGGCAGACGAGCAGTACTTC.

This chain joins TRBV5-4 and TRBJ2-1; 10 bases are shared with TRBD2. Germline lookup yields CDR1 SGHNT and CDR2 YYREEE (reference sequence). V dropped 2 bases and J dropped 9; count of bases not matched to a gene: 5. The CDR3 length is 14 residues. Here the CDR3 reads CASSFGTSGVEQFF. For the CDR3, the DNA is TGTGCCAGCAGCTTCGGAACTAGCGGGGTTGAGCAGTTCTTC.

CDR3 sequence reads: CASSIPGTTRTGELFF. CDR3 in DNA: TGTGCCAGCAGCATCCCCGGGACAACTAGAACCGGGGAGCTGTTTTTT. The chain carries TRBV7-2 and TRBJ2-2, with D possibly TRBD1 on 6 matching bases. The CDR3 totals 16 residues. Trimming removed 5 bases from V and 5 bases from J, with 18 bases in between. Germline lookup yields CDR1 SGHTA and CDR2 FQGNSA.

The CDR3 spells CASSSPGGGNYGYTF. The CDR3 bases are TGTGCCAGCAGCTCTCCTGGGGGCGGTAACTATGGCTACACCTTC. The chain employs TRBV5-4 and TRBJ1-2, with D possibly TRBD1 on 6 matching bases. CDR1 and CDR2 (germline): SGHNT, YYREEE (reference sequence). Trimming removed 3 bases at V and 1 base at J, with 13 bases between. This CDR3 is built from 15 residues.

As to this clone: The junction and the germline gene differ at one end; a read error may be behind it. V is TRBV10-2 and J is TRBJ1-1; 8 positions match TRBD1. The germline gives CDR1 WSHSY, CDR2 SAAADI. This CDR3 is 13 amino acids long. In nucleotides, the CDR3 is TGCGCCAGCATTCAGGGGGCGAACGCTGAAGCTTTCTTT. The encoded protein is CASIQGANAEAFF.